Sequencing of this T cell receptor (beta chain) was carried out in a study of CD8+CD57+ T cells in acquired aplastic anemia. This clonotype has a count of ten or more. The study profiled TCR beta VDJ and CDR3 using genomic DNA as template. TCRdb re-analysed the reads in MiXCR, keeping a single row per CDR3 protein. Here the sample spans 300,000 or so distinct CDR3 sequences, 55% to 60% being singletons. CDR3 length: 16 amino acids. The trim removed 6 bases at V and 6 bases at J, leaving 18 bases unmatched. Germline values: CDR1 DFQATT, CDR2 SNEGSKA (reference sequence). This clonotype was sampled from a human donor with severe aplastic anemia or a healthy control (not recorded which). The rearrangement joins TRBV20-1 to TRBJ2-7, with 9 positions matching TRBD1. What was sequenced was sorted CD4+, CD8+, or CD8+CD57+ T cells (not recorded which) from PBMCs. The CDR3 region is CSAPGGGGQGNPEQYF. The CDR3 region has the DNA TGCAGTGCCCCTGGGGGGGGGGGACAGGGTAATCCCGAGCAGTACTTC.